The T cell receptor beta chain described here comes from a study of T-cell reconstitution after alpha-beta-depleted transplantation in children. The TCRbeta library was prepared with unique molecular identifiers. Each CDR3 protein gets one entry after TCRdb re-called the PCR reads with MiXCR. The profile shows fewer than 700,000 distinct CDR3 sequences, approximately 13% of them singletons. The CDR3 loop spans 19 amino acids. Germline V gene data show CDR1 as LNHNV and CDR2 as YYDKDF (reference sequence). Trimming at V came to 0 bases and at J to 2 bases, leaving 10 bases not matched to a gene. This clonotype was counted only a few times.

The sequence came from a male patient younger than 18 who had a stem cell transplant for acute myeloid leukemia, so the T cells may come from the graft donor. This sequence joins TRBV15 and TRBJ1-5; 10 nucleotides match TRBD1. Here the sequenced sample was PBMCs, mostly from graft donor cells, taken 360 days after TCRalphabeta/CD19-depleted stem cell transplant. CDR3 loop: CATSRDLDRGLIGNQPQHF. CDR3 in DNA: TGTGCCACCAGCAGAGATCTCGACAGGGGGCTAATCGGCAATCAGCCCCAGCATTTT.